This T cell receptor beta chain was identified in a study of regulatory T cells in long-lasting Graves disease. Time point here: newly diagnosed GD, antithyroid drugs for less than 3 months. There was RNA extracted from PBMCs, and the TCR library was made from it. On this clonotype: A single base separates this from a much larger clone, so it may be a read error.

Assembly of TCR beta libraries relied on iRepertoire HTBI primers together with Arm-PCR of CDR3 regions. TCRdb reanalysed the multiplex PCR reads using MiXCR and keeps one entry per CDR3 protein. The repertoire has around 500,000 distinct CDR3 sequences, about 12% of them found once; the top ten carry about 8.9%. The V gene lost 0 bases and the J gene lost 5 bases, with 7 bases spanning the gap. In germline, CDR1 is KGHDR, CDR2 SFDVKD. The CDR3 is 14 amino acids. These sequences were also reported in another study, on T cells in Graves' hyperthyroidism and ophthalmopathy. From that second work: Exclusion of a patient resulted from uncontrolled infection, other autoimmune disease, pregnancy or lactation. First-round RT-PCR targeting the TCR CDR3 was performed with the HTBI primer set.

The chain joins TRBV24-1 to TRBJ2-1; TRBD1 is a possible D gene (5 bases). This sequence originates from a woman in her twenties or thirties with Graves disease. Sequenced here: peripheral blood mononuclear cells (PBMCs), sampled at new diagnosis, from a patient treated with antithyroid drugs. CDR3 DNA sequence: TGTGCCACCAGTGATTTGGGCAGGGACAATGAGCAGTTCTTC. Translation: CATSDLGRDNEQFF.